The present TCR beta chain was sequenced within a study of blood T cell repertoires in COVID-19. Germline values: CDR1 SGHVS, CDR2 FQNEAQ. V was pared by 5 bases and J by 1 base, with 9 bases between. CDR3 size: 14 residues. In the authors' methods: Counts of nucleated cells, estimated from reference gene primer amplification, were obtained. Sequencing used immunoSEQ multiplex PCR; TCRdb keeps in-frame clones, though not all of them. The D gene and trimming were derived from the DNA, and the V and J assignments and clone size from that table. The sample has about 130,000 clones, about 78% seen once. The clonotype comes from a man aged 55 to 69 who had recovered from COVID-19. V is TRBV7-8 and J is TRBJ1-5; D uncertain. The sequencing input was peripheral blood. The CDR3 spells CASSPTRSNQPQHF. The CDR3, as DNA: TGTGCCAGCAGCCCAACAAGAAGCAATCAGCCCCAGCATTTT.